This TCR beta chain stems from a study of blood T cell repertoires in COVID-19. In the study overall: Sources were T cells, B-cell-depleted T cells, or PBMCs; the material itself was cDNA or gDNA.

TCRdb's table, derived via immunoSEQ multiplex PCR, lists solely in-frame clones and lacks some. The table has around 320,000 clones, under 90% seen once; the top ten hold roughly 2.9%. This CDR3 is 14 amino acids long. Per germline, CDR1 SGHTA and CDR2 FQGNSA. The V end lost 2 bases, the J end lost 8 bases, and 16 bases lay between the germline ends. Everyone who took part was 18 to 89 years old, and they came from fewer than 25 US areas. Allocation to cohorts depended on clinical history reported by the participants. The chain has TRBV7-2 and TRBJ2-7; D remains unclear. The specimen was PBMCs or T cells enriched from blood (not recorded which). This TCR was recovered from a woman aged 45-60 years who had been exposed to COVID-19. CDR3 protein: CASSLSGGTSKQYF. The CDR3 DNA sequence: TGTGCCAGCAGCTTATCTGGCGGTACTTCTAAGCAGTACTTC. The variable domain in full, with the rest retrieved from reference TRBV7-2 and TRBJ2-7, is GAGVSQSPSNKVTEKGKDVELRCDPISGHTALYWYRQSLGQGLEFLIYFQGNSAPDKSGLPSDRFSAERTGGSVSTLTIQRTQQEDSAVYLCASSLSGGTSKQYFGPGTRLTVT.